These 27 T cell receptor beta chains came from one sample sequenced in a study of blood T cells in healthy people across ages. A J-beta primer mix and a sample-barcoded 5' primer were used in a second PCR of roughly 6 to 12 cycles. One entry per CDR3 protein, called by TCRdb with MiXCR from the 5' RACE reads. Of roughly 2 million distinct CDR3 sequences in the sample, around half were seen once. The material sequenced was blood. Receptor source: a woman in her thirties or forties in good health.

J is TRBJ2-7 and V is TRBV7-2, with 8 bases identical to TRBD2. The DNA end is a closer match to TRBJ2-5, so the J assignment may be wrong. The CDR3 loop spans 16 amino acids. Germline assignment: CDR1 SGHTA and CDR2 FQGNSA. CDR3 residues: CASTTAWLAGVETQYF. CDR3 DNA sequence: TGTGCCAGCACCACGGCCTGGCTAGCGGGTGTAGAGACCCAGTACTTC.

This chain uses TRBV4-1 with TRBJ1-1; no firm D call. Trimming pared 1 base from V and 6 bases from J, leaving 9 bases between. The CDR3 totals 13 residues. In germline, CDR1 is MGHRA, CDR2 YSYEKL. In nucleotides, the CDR3 is TGCGCCAGCAGCCAAGGGGGTCGGGCTGAAGCTTTCTTT. This codes for CASSQGGRAEAFF.

A few counts support this clonotype. The DNA for the CDR3 is TGTGCCAGCAGCCCAGTCGGGGGATATGGCTACACCTTC. Its protein product is CASSPVGGYGYTF. This chain joins TRBV6-2 or TRBV6-3 and TRBJ1-2; tentatively, D is TRBD1 (5 bases). The V end lost 6 bases, the J end lost 5 bases, and 13 bases lay between the germline ends. CDR1 is MNHEY and CDR2 is SVGEGT in the germline V gene. There are 13 residues in the CDR3.

V and J are TRBV7-2 and TRBJ1-2; 9 nucleotides agree with TRBD1. The CDR3 sequence is 15 residues long. Trimming removed 5 bases from V and 7 bases from J; junction bases left unmatched: 11. Germline CDR1 and CDR2: SGHTA and FQGNSA. CDR3 nucleotides: TGTGCCAGCAGCCAGCCGGGACAGGGAGGGGGTGGCTACACCTTC. Translating it yields CASSQPGQGGGGYTF.

The chain uses TRBV6-5 and TRBJ2-3; D gene uncertain. Trimming cost V 6 bases and J 2 bases, with 9 bases left between them. Per the germline V gene, CDR1 is MNHEY and CDR2 is SVGAGI. The CDR3 is 13 amino acids. The CDR3 spells CASSQTYTDTQYF. The CDR3 nucleotides read TGTGCCAGCAGCCAGACATACACAGATACGCAGTATTTT.

The sample holds a few counts of this clonotype. J is TRBJ2-7 and V is TRBV7-9, with D unresolved. This CDR3 region has 13 residues. V was shortened by 6 bases and J by 6 bases, with 15 bases between the two germline ends. Germline V CDR1 and CDR2: SEHNR, FQNEAQ (reference sequence). The CDR3 sequence: CASRPGEEIEQYF. The CDR3 region has the DNA TGTGCCAGCAGGCCCGGTGAAGAGATCGAGCAGTACTTC.

The J gene is TRBJ2-7, the V gene TRBV28; 8 bases are a match to TRBD1. After removal of 4 bases from V and 0 bases from J, the junction contained 11 bases not matched to a gene. From germline, CDR1 is MDHEN and CDR2 SYDVKM. The CDR3 runs 17 residues. CDR3 sequence: CASSSLGTGQSSYEQYF. Here the CDR3 DNA reads TGTGCCAGCAGTTCCCTCGGGACAGGTCAGAGCTCCTACGAGCAGTACTTC.

The genes are TRBV29-1 and TRBJ2-1, with 9 positions matching TRBD1. Germline CDR1 reads SQVTM; CDR2 reads ANQGSEA. The CDR3 loop spans 16 amino acids. Trimming cost V 7 bases and J 6 bases; bases outside gene matches: 16. CDR3 in amino acids: CSAASGTGLGSNEQFF. Written as DNA, the CDR3 is TGCAGCGCCGCCTCCGGGACAGGGTTGGGTAGCAATGAGCAGTTCTTC.

The chain recombines TRBV15 with TRBJ2-7, with a weak D call TRBD1 (6 bases). The CDR3 runs to 13 residues. The V end was cut by 2 bases, the J end by 3 bases, with 8 bases between. Germline assignment: CDR1 LNHNV and CDR2 YYDKDF (reference sequence). The CDR3: CATSRLQGYEQYF. The CDR3 DNA follows: TGTGCCACCAGCAGATTACAGGGCTACGAGCAGTACTTC.

The chain couples TRBV4-3 to TRBJ2-7; TRBD2 is a possible D gene (5 bases). Looked up from germline, CDR1 is LGHNA and CDR2 is YSLEER. The CDR3 length is 15 residues. V was shortened by 4 bases and J by 1 base, with 14 bases between the two germline ends. The CDR3 reads CASSPRFEGSYEQYF. CDR3 sequence (DNA): TGCGCCAGCAGCCCCAGGTTTGAGGGTTCCTACGAGCAGTACTTC.

This clonotype was picked up one time. The chain employs TRBV29-1 and TRBJ2-3; D might be TRBD2 (5 bases). The CDR3 contains 12 residues. Per the germline V gene, CDR1 is SQVTM and CDR2 is ANQGSEA. V lost 5 bases, J lost 6 bases, and 12 bases lay in between. The DNA for the CDR3 is TGCAGCGTTCGGCTAGCTTCGGATACGCAGTATTTT. This translates into CSVRLASDTQYF.

About this clonotype: At one boundary the junction diverges from the germline segment, which might be a read error. J is TRBJ2-5 and V is TRBV11-2; 7 bases map to TRBD2. Germline-derived CDR1 and CDR2 are SGHAT and FQNNGV. The CDR3 runs 14 residues. This CDR3 reads CASGLEAREGTQYF. CDR3 coding DNA: TGTGCCAGCGGCTTAGAGGCCAGGGAGGGGACCCAGTACTTC. Full variable domain (rest looked up from reference TRBV11-2 and TRBJ2-5): EAGVAQSPRYKIIEKRQSVAFWCNPISGHATLYWYQQILGQGPKLLIQFQNNGVVDDSQLPKDRFSAERLKGVDSTLKIQPAKLEDSAVYLCASGLEAREGTQYFGPGTRLLVL.

This clonotype was recorded once. One end of the junction does not line up with germline, which may come from a read error. The V gene is TRBV27, the J gene TRBJ1-1; D not resolved. Looked up from germline, CDR1 is MNHEY and CDR2 is SMNVEV (reference sequence). The length of the CDR3 is 16 residues. The CDR3 DNA reads as TGTACCAGCAACCCAAACCCAACGCCGGGGAGTCTAAAAGCTTTCTTT. It codes for CTSNPNPTPGSLKAFF.

The J gene is TRBJ2-1, the V gene TRBV29-1; D is undetermined. The V and J ends lost 3 bases and 7 bases respectively, with 13 bases between them. This CDR3 spans 13 amino acids. Germline V gene lookup returns CDR1 SQVTM and CDR2 ANQGSEA. CDR3 residues: CSVDRAGTNEQFF. The CDR3 DNA sequence: TGCAGCGTTGATAGGGCAGGTACTAATGAGCAGTTCTTC.

The genes are TRBV20-1 and TRBJ2-1, with 9 nucleotides matching TRBD1. Trimming cost V 5 bases and J 8 bases; bases outside gene matches: 13. Germline assignment: CDR1 DFQATT and CDR2 SNEGSKA (reference sequence). The CDR3 is 15 amino acids. The CDR3 is CSAGRPGQGLHEQFF. The CDR3 DNA reads as TGCAGTGCTGGGAGGCCGGGACAGGGACTCCATGAGCAGTTCTTC.

This clonotype was recorded a few times. This chain uses TRBV4-1 with TRBJ1-2; D may be TRBD1 (5 bases). Deletions cut 2 bases from V and 4 bases from J, with 14 bases between. The CDR3 is 15 residues long. Germline loops: CDR1 MGHRA, CDR2 YSYEKL. The CDR3 nucleotides read TGCGCCAGCAGCCAACTGGGGGGAAGTAGCTATGGCTACACCTTC. It codes for CASSQLGGSSYGYTF.

This clonotype was seen only a few times. The genes are TRBV29-1 and TRBJ1-1; D remains ambiguous. CDR1 is SQVTM, CDR2 ANQGSEA, per germline. The V end was cut by 4 bases, the J end by 0 bases, with 6 bases between. This CDR3 comprises 12 residues. CDR3 protein: CSVALMNTEAFF. The DNA for the CDR3 is TGCAGCGTTGCGCTGATGAACACTGAAGCTTTCTTT. The full variable domain, completed using reference TRBV29-1 and TRBJ1-1, is SAVISQKPSRDICQRGTSLTIQCQVDSQVTMMFWYRQQPGQSLTLIATANQGSEATYESGFVIDKFPISRPNLTFSTLTVSNMSPEDSSIYLCSVALMNTEAFFGQGTRLTVV.

This chain connects TRBV6-1 to TRBJ2-7, with 7 positions matching TRBD1. The ends lost 0 bases at V and 4 bases at J; junction bases unmatched: 3. Germline CDR1 and CDR2: MNHNS and SASEGT. This CDR3 is built from 14 residues. In DNA form, the CDR3 reads TGTGCCAGCAGTGAAGCAGGGGGCGAATACGAGCAGTACTTC. Translation: CASSEAGGEYEQYF.

This clonotype was seen only once. At one boundary the junction diverges from the germline segment, which might be a read error. This chain uses TRBV25-1 with TRBJ2-5; D gene uncertain. Germline V lookup: CDR1 MGHDK, CDR2 SYGVNS. CDR3 length equals 13 residues. The CDR3 loop is CVSRKVGPETQYF. In nucleotides, the CDR3 is TGTGTCAGCAGGAAAGTAGGTCCAGAGACCCAGTACTTC.

The gene calls are TRBV6-5 and TRBJ2-5; TRBD1 might be the D (6 bases). The tail of the sequence fits TRBJ2-7 better, so the J call may be wrong. This CDR3 contains 14 residues. Germline loops: CDR1 MNHEY, CDR2 SVGAGI. The CDR3 DNA sequence: TGTGCCTGGAACCCGGGGCCAGGGGACTACGAGCAGTACTTC. As protein: CAWNPGPGDYEQYF.

This clonotype has only a few counts. The V and J genes are TRBV4-3 and TRBJ2-5, with TRBD1 matching over 9 bases. This CDR3 contains 14 residues. In germline, CDR1 is LGHNA, CDR2 YSLEER. V was pared by 5 bases and J by 5 bases, with 6 bases of the junction left unmatched. CDR3: CASSSQGALETQYF. The CDR3 bases are TGCGCCAGCAGCTCACAGGGGGCTCTGGAGACCCAGTACTTC.

The CDR3: CASSLPDWGTDTQYF. For the CDR3, the DNA is TGTGCCAGCAGTTTACCCGACTGGGGCACAGATACGCAGTATTTT. V usage is TRBV12-3 or TRBV12-4 and J usage is TRBJ2-3; D is ambiguous. Trimming stripped 2 bases from V and 1 base from J, with 10 bases between. The CDR3 contains 15 residues.

The genes are TRBV11-2 and TRBJ2-4; 13 bases map to TRBD2. The DNA end is more similar to TRBJ2-5, so the J call may be wrong. The V gene's germline CDR1 is SGHAT and CDR2 FQNNGV. This CDR3 is built from 16 residues. CDR3 protein: CASSKGTSGVQETQYF. The CDR3 DNA reads as TGTGCCAGCAGCAAAGGGACTAGCGGGGTTCAAGAGACCCAGTACTTC.

This clonotype has more than one count but fewer than ten. The chain employs TRBV29-1 and TRBJ2-7; D ambiguous. CDR1 and CDR2 (germline): SQVTM, ANQGSEA. The CDR3 runs 11 residues. V lost 1 base and J 6 bases, leaving 7 bases between the germline ends. The CDR3 reads CSVEGYTEQYF. Written as DNA, the CDR3 is TGCAGCGTTGAAGGGTACACCGAGCAGTACTTC.

The chain recombines TRBV28 with TRBJ1-5; possible D gene TRBD1, 5 bases. The CDR3 runs 21 residues. V lost 3 bases and J lost 0, with 27 bases in between. Germline CDR1 MDHEN, CDR2 SYDVKM. The DNA for the CDR3 is TGTGCCAGCAGTTTCGCGAATCACGGGACCGACAAGGTTTATAGCAATCAGCCCCAGCATTTT. Translation gives CASSFANHGTDKVYSNQPQHF.

The chain combines TRBV7-2 with TRBJ1-2; D is perhaps TRBD1 (5 bases). Trimming removed 1 base at V and 4 bases at J, with 16 bases between. Germline-derived CDR1 and CDR2 are SGHTA and FQGNSA. CDR3 length equals 16 residues. The CDR3 bases are TGTGCCAGCAGCTTAGGCGACGGGGCCAGGCTCTATGGCTACACCTTC. Translated: CASSLGDGARLYGYTF.

This clonotype was recorded a few times. This chain connects TRBV25-1 to TRBJ2-1; 10 bases are a match to TRBD1. Trimming cost V 4 bases and J 10 bases; bases outside gene matches: 10. The CDR3 has 15 residues. Per the germline V gene, CDR1 is MGHDK and CDR2 is SYGVNS. CDR3 sequence: CASSGDRGPPGEQFF. CDR3 coding DNA: TGTGCCAGCAGTGGGGACAGGGGCCCTCCGGGCGAGCAGTTCTTC.